The 30 T cell receptor beta chains below were found in one sample sequenced in a study of T cell repertoires in cytomegalovirus infection. Their specific antigens are unknown. TCRdb used MiXCR to reprocess the reads, holding one entry per CDR3 protein. The sample gives about a million distinct CDR3 sequences, 25% to 40% of which show up once; about an eighth is in the top ten. The sequencing here drew on cultured CD8+ T cells from PBMCs, taken from culture after CMV antigen stimulation. Every receptor here comes from a human donor in good health (CMV status not recorded). Some clones in this sample may be carry-over from other donors' samples.

The chain couples TRBV19 to TRBJ1-1; a possible D gene is TRBD1 (5 bases). The CDR3 is made up of 13 amino acids. CDR1 is LNHDA, CDR2 SQIVND, per germline (reference sequence). V was pared by 8 bases and J by 1 base, with 11 bases between. The CDR3 region has the DNA TGTGCCAGTGAGACAGATCCGAACACTGAAGCTTTCTTT. Amino acid sequence: CASETDPNTEAFF.

The sample holds many counts of this clonotype. The rearrangement joins TRBV7-2 to TRBJ1-4; the D gene is possibly TRBD1 (6 bases). Trimming stripped 3 bases from V and 3 bases from J, with 14 bases between. The CDR3 contains 16 residues. Per the germline V gene, CDR1 is SGHTA and CDR2 is FQGNSA. CDR3 region: CASSFRDGTPNEKLFF. CDR3 nucleotide sequence: TGTGCCAGCAGCTTCCGGGACGGGACACCTAATGAAAAACTGTTTTTT.

Ten or more counts support this clonotype. The chain recombines TRBV7-9 with TRBJ2-7, with a weak D call TRBD2 (6 bases). Looked up from germline, CDR1 is SEHNR and CDR2 is FQNEAQ (reference sequence). The CDR3 runs 17 residues. With 2 bases removed from V and 0 bases from J, the gap between germline ends came to 17 bases. The CDR3 bases are TGTGCCAGCAGCTTAAAAGGTTGGGGACTTAGCTCCTACGAGCAGTACTTC. It translates to CASSLKGWGLSSYEQYF.

This clonotype was seen a few times. This sequence joins TRBV12-5 and TRBJ2-7, with D possibly matching TRBD1 (6 bases). V shed 7 bases and J shed 3 bases, with 13 bases lying between them. The CDR3 contains 13 residues. CDR1 is LGHNT, CDR2 FRNRAP, per germline. DNA for the CDR3: TGTGCTAGTGTGGGACACCCTCGCTACGAGCAGTACTTC. Translated, it gives CASVGHPRYEQYF.

This clonotype showed up just a few times. V usage is TRBV6-1 and J usage is TRBJ2-4; 13 bases map to TRBD2. The CDR3 is 18 residues long. From germline, CDR1 is MNHNS and CDR2 SASEGT. V lost 4 bases, J lost 1 base, and 7 bases stayed unmatched. This chain's CDR3 is CASSGRTSGGEAKNIQYF. The CDR3 nucleotides are TGTGCCAGCAGTGGTCGGACTAGCGGGGGCGAGGCCAAAAACATTCAGTACTTC.

This chain links TRBV2 with TRBJ1-6; no firm D call. Deletions cut 7 bases from V and 8 bases from J, with 18 bases between. This CDR3 has 15 residues. Looked up from germline, CDR1 is SNHLY and CDR2 is FYNNEI. In DNA form, the CDR3 reads TGTGCCAGCACTCGAACATTGGGGAGTGATTCACCCCTCCACTTT. Protein sequence: CASTRTLGSDSPLHF.

V is TRBV28 and J is TRBJ2-7, with 7 nucleotides matching TRBD1. V trimming: 5 bases; J trimming: 4 bases; junction bases outside the gene matches: 8. The CDR3 loop spans 14 amino acids. CDR1 and CDR2 (germline): MDHEN, SYDVKM. The CDR3: CASSVGQTPYEQYV. CDR3 nucleotides: TGTGCCAGCAGTGTGGGACAGACGCCGTACGAGCAGTACGTC.

This clonotype has more than one count but fewer than ten. The gene calls are TRBV28 and TRBJ1-3, with D possibly being TRBD1 (5 bases). CDR1 and CDR2 from the germline V gene are MDHEN and SYDVKM. This CDR3 is built from 15 residues. V lost 5 bases and J 0 bases, leaving 11 bases between the germline ends. The CDR3 loop reads CASSRRVSSGNTIYF. In DNA, the CDR3 is TGTGCCAGCAGTCGCAGGGTGTCCTCTGGAAACACCATATATTTT.

This clonotype was found a few times. The chain uses TRBV15 and TRBJ2-3; 9 nucleotides line up with TRBD2. The CDR3 is 15 residues long. Germline values: CDR1 LNHNV, CDR2 YYDKDF (reference sequence). V dropped 4 bases and J dropped 3; count of bases not matched to a gene: 5. The chain's CDR3 is CATSTSSGETDTQYF. The CDR3 DNA is TGTGCCACCAGCACGTCTAGCGGGGAGACAGATACGCAGTATTTT.

The DNA for the CDR3 is TGTGCCAGTAGTGCGACAAGGGATTCCTACAATGAGCAGTTCTTC. Translating it yields CASSATRDSYNEQFF. This chain links TRBV19 with TRBJ2-1, with D uncertain. The CDR3 sequence is 15 residues long. Germline V gives CDR1 LNHDA, CDR2 SQIVND (reference sequence). The V and J ends lost 5 bases and 1 base respectively, with 12 bases between them.

With regard to this clonotype: Sequence at one end of the junction differs from germline and may be a read error. This chain links TRBV6-1 with TRBJ2-7; tentative D call: TRBD2 (6 bases). The CDR3 sequence is 15 residues long. Germline-derived CDR1 and CDR2 are MNHNS and SASEGT. The CDR3 DNA follows: TGTGCCAGCAGCGAAGGGGCGGGGAGGTGGTACGAGCAGTACTTC. This encodes CASSEGAGRWYEQYF.

The chain uses TRBV6-2 or TRBV6-3 and TRBJ2-7; D gene uncertain. The CDR3 has 16 residues. CDR1 is MNHEY and CDR2 is SVGEGT in the germline V gene. Trimming left V 2 bases short and J 2 bases short, with 16 bases between. For the CDR3, the DNA is TGTGCCAGCAGTTACCGTTACGGACCACACACCTACGAGCAGTACTTC. Its translation is CASSYRYGPHTYEQYF.

V gene TRBV6-6 combines with J gene TRBJ1-5; D is unresolved. Germline assignment: CDR1 MNHNY and CDR2 SVGAGI (reference sequence). This CDR3 comprises 11 residues. V lost 7 bases and J 10 bases, leaving 11 bases between the germline ends. CDR3 in DNA: TGTGCCAGCACCGATACGGGTCCCCAGCATTTT. It codes for CASTDTGPQHF.

The rearrangement joins TRBV5-1 to TRBJ2-1; 8 bases line up with TRBD1. Per the germline V gene, CDR1 is SGHRS and CDR2 is YFSETQ. CDR3 length: 16 amino acids. V shed 2 bases and J 8 bases; nucleotides not matched to a gene: 12. CDR3 in DNA: TGCGCCAGCAGCTTACGAGGAGGACAGGGAAGTCATGAGCAGTTCTTC. Its translation is CASSLRGGQGSHEQFF. Full variable domain (missing parts from reference TRBV5-1 and TRBJ2-1): KAGVTQTPRYLIKTRGQQVTLSCSPISGHRSVSWYQQTPGQGLQFLFEYFSETQRNKGNFPGRFSGRQFSNSRSEMNVSTLELGDSALYLCASSLRGGQGSHEQFFGPGTRLTVL.

This chain joins TRBV6-5 and TRBJ2-1, with D hard to call. Germline CDR1 reads MNHEY; CDR2 reads SVGAGI. The CDR3 covers 14 residues. V lost 3 bases to trimming and J lost 4 bases, with 10 bases between them. CDR3 bases: TGTGCCAGCAGTTATAAGGCCAGTTACAATGAGCAGTTCTTC. Protein product: CASSYKASYNEQFF.

This clonotype has a count of ten or more. The chain is built from TRBV7-8 and TRBJ2-2; TRBD1 matches 11 bases. Germline V gene sequence: CDR1 SGHVS, CDR2 FQNEAQ. The CDR3 has 18 residues. J gave up 5 bases and V 3 bases, and 11 bases lay outside the gene matches. The CDR3 coding sequence is TGTGCCAGCAGCTTTTGGACAGGGGGCGCGTTAGGAACCGGGGAGCTGTTTTTT. Amino acid sequence: CASSFWTGGALGTGELFF.

The J gene is TRBJ1-4, the V gene TRBV13; D possibly corresponds to TRBD1 (6 bases). CDR1 and CDR2 (germline): PRHDT, FYEKMQ (reference sequence). CDR3 length: 16 residues. With 1 base removed from V and 6 bases from J, the gap between germline ends came to 15 bases. In nucleotides, the CDR3 is TGTGCCAGCAGCTTAGAAGGCGGGGGCGCGGATGAAAAACTGTTTTTT. As protein: CASSLEGGGADEKLFF.

This chain joins TRBV7-6 and TRBJ2-4; 10 bases map to TRBD1. Germline assignment: CDR1 SGHVS and CDR2 FNYEAQ. The CDR3 is 20 residues long. Germline trimming cut 5 bases from V and 0 bases from J; bases unmatched to any gene: 16. CDR3 amino acids: CASSLVYSGTGELAKNIQYF. CDR3 bases: TGTGCCAGCAGCCTCGTTTACTCCGGGACAGGGGAGTTAGCCAAAAACATTCAGTACTTC.

In its sample, this clonotype was seen many times. The chain combines TRBV6-6 with TRBJ1-3; D is ambiguous. V lost 2 bases and J 2 bases, leaving 22 bases between the germline ends. The CDR3 length is 19 residues. Germline-derived CDR1 and CDR2 are MNHNY and SVGAGI (reference sequence). The CDR3 loop is CASSYVLKRSLGTGNTIYF. In nucleotides, the CDR3 is TGTGCCAGCAGTTACGTACTCAAGAGGTCACTCGGTACTGGAAACACCATATATTTT.

This clonotype was observed a few times. V gene TRBV10-3 combines with J gene TRBJ2-2; D is uncertain. Germline V gene data show CDR1 as ENHRY and CDR2 as SYGVKD. The CDR3 is made up of 14 amino acids. The germline V and J ends were trimmed by 3 bases and 3 bases, with 8 bases remaining between them. This chain's CDR3 is CAISDSVDTGELFF. Here the CDR3 DNA reads TGTGCCATCAGTGATTCAGTGGACACCGGGGAGCTGTTTTTT.

This chain connects TRBV7-8 to TRBJ2-7, with D perhaps TRBD1 (6 bases). The CDR3 length is 14 residues. The germline V gene encodes CDR1 SGHVS and CDR2 FQNEAQ. The ends were cut back, 2 bases at V and 0 bases at J, with 8 bases in the middle. The CDR3 loop is CASSLRTDSYEQYV. The CDR3 DNA sequence: TGTGCCAGCAGCTTACGGACAGACTCCTACGAGCAGTACGTC.

This clonotype was seen ten or more times. V usage is TRBV6-1 and J usage is TRBJ1-1; D perhaps matches TRBD1 (6 bases). V was cut by 3 bases and J by 2 bases, with 13 bases left in between. The CDR3 totals 15 residues. Germline V gives CDR1 MNHNS, CDR2 SASEGT. The CDR3 region has the DNA TGTGCCAGCAGTGACTATCCCGGGGGCAACACTGAAGCTTTCTTT. Translated: CASSDYPGGNTEAFF.

The V call is TRBV27, the J call TRBJ2-7, with D possibly being TRBD2 (6 bases). Per the germline V gene, CDR1 is MNHEY and CDR2 is SMNVEV (reference sequence). V lost 0 bases, J lost 4 bases, and 13 bases lay in between. The CDR3 is 15 residues long. CDR3 nucleotide sequence: TGTGCCAGCAGTTTATCGTGGCGGGGCTATTACGAGCAGTACTTC. It specifies CASSLSWRGYYEQYF.

CDR3 in amino acids: CASRPTSGGSTDTQYF. In DNA form, the CDR3 reads TGTGCCAGCAGGCCTACTAGCGGGGGTAGCACAGATACGCAGTATTTT. The genes are TRBV2 and TRBJ2-3; 11 bases fit TRBD2. Germline trimming cut 6 bases from V and 0 bases from J; bases unmatched to any gene: 5. Germline V gene sequence: CDR1 SNHLY, CDR2 FYNNEI. The CDR3 contains 16 residues. Drawing the rest from reference TRBV2 and TRBJ2-3, the complete variable domain is EPEVTQTPSHQVTQMGQEVILRCVPISNHLYFYWYRQILGQKVEFLVSFYNNEISEKSEIFDDQFSVERPDGSNFTLKIRSTKLEDSAMYFCASRPTSGGSTDTQYFGPGTRLTVL.

This clonotype was counted ten times or more. The CDR3 region has the DNA TGTGCCAGCAGCTTAGCGGGTACCACCGGGGAGCTGTTTTTT. The encoded protein is CASSLAGTTGELFF. V gene TRBV7-2 combines with J gene TRBJ2-2; D is unresolved. CDR3 length: 14 amino acids. V was shortened by 0 bases and J by 4 bases, with 6 bases between the two germline ends. CDR1 is SGHTA, CDR2 FQGNSA, per germline.

Written as DNA, the CDR3 is TGCAGTGCTAGAGATCTTTTGTCAGGGGGGAAAGATACGCAGTATTTT. Protein sequence: CSARDLLSGGKDTQYF. The gene calls are TRBV20-1 and TRBJ2-3, with D possibly being TRBD1 (7 bases). V lost 0 bases and J 5 bases, leaving 18 bases between the germline ends. CDR3 length: 16 residues. Germline V gives CDR1 DFQATT, CDR2 SNEGSKA (reference sequence).

This clonotype was seen ten or more times. One junction end does not reproduce the germline sequence, and a read error may be involved. V usage is TRBV6-2 or TRBV6-3 and J usage is TRBJ2-3; D gene unclear. CDR1 is MNHEY, CDR2 SVGEGT, per germline. The CDR3 runs 12 residues. The CDR3 bases are TGTGCCAGTAGTTACTTAGCAGATACGCAGTATTTT. Translation: CASSYLADTQYF.

This clonotype was recorded a few times. The CDR3 nucleotides read TGTGCCAGCAGCCTGAGGGACAGCCTATTCCAGAACACTGAAGCTTTCTTT. This gives the protein CASSLRDSLFQNTEAFF. The V call is TRBV7-6, the J call TRBJ1-1; 7 nucleotides match TRBD1. J gave up 1 base and V 5 bases, and 13 bases lay outside the gene matches. This CDR3 spans 17 amino acids. Germline V CDR1 and CDR2: SGHVS, FNYEAQ.

V gene TRBV7-9 combines with J gene TRBJ2-1, with 10 nucleotides matching TRBD2. V trimming: 0 bases; J trimming: 1 base; junction bases outside the gene matches: 3. Per the germline V gene, CDR1 is SEHNR and CDR2 is FQNEAQ (reference sequence). The CDR3 runs to 17 residues. Here the CDR3 reads CASSLALAGESYNEQFF. CDR3 bases: TGTGCCAGCAGCTTAGCCCTAGCGGGGGAGTCCTACAATGAGCAGTTCTTC.

The chain uses TRBV7-9 and TRBJ2-1; perhaps TRBD1 as D (6 bases). This CDR3 contains 14 residues. V was clipped by 7 bases and J by 5 bases, with 15 bases between them. Germline lookup yields CDR1 SEHNR and CDR2 FQNEAQ (reference sequence). The CDR3 here is CASTPGHLDNEQFF. The DNA for the CDR3 is TGTGCCAGCACCCCGGGACACCTCGACAATGAGCAGTTCTTC.